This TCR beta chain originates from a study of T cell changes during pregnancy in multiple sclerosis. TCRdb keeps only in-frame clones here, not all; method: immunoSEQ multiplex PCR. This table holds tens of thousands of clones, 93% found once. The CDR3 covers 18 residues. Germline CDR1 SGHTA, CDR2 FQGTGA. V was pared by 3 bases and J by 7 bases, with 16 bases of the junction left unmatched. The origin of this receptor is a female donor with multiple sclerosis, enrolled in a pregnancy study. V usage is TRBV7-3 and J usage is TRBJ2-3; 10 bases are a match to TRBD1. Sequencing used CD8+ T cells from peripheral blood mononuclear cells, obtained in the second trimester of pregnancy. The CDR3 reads CASSFLALGTGDWNTQYF. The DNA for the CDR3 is TGTGCCAGCAGCTTCTTGGCCCTAGGGACAGGGGATTGGAATACGCAGTATTTT.